This TCR beta chain was observed in a study of tumor-infiltrating lymphocytes in primary liver carcinoma. About the study: Lesions, classed as T1-T3 N0M0, spanned roughly 4.2 to 11 cm across.

TCR beta cDNA was prepared out of about 510 ng total RNA by means of a constant-region primer. Construction of TCR beta libraries relied on three successive nested multiplex PCR rounds employing slightly modified ARM-PCR. The first two PCR rounds used TRBV1-TRBV30 forward primers with a C-beta reverse primer, around 10 cycles each. In TCRdb, the multiplex PCR reads were re-called with MiXCR into one record per CDR3 protein. The sample holds over 250,000 distinct CDR3 sequences, about three fifths seen once. This clonotype was seen a handful of times. The CDR3 is 12 amino acids. The J segment lost 8 bases and the V segment lost 4 bases, leaving 4 bases of the junction unmatched. Alongside blood RNA obtained from unsorted whole blood, germline DNA was also extracted.

The sample consisted of peripheral blood. This TCR was recovered from a woman aged 25 to 39 with primary liver carcinoma and hepatitis B virus infection. V gene TRBV12-3 or TRBV12-4 combines with J gene TRBJ1-1; 7 bases agree with TRBD1. The CDR3 reads CASSSLTGEAFF. CDR3 DNA: TGTGCCAGCAGTTCCCTGACAGGGGAAGCTTTCTTT.